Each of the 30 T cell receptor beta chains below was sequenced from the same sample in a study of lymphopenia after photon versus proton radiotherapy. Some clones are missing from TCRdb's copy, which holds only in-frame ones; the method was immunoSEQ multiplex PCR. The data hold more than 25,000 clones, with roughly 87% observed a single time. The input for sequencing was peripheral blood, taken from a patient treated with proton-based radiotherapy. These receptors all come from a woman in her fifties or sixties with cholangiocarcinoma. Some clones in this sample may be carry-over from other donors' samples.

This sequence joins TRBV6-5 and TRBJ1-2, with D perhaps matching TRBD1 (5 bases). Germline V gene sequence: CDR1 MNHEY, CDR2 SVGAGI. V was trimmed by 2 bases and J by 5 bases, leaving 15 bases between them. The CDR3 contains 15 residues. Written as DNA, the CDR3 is TGTGCCAGCAGTTACCTGGGGCGGACTGAATATGGCTACACCTTC. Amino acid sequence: CASSYLGRTEYGYTF.

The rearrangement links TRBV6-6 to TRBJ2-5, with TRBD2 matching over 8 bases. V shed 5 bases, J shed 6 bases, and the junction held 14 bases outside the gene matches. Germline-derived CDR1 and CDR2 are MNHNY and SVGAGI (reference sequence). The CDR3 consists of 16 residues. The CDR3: CASSPVLREGVKTQYF. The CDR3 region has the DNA TGTGCCAGCAGTCCCGTGTTACGGGAGGGCGTAAAGACCCAGTACTTC.

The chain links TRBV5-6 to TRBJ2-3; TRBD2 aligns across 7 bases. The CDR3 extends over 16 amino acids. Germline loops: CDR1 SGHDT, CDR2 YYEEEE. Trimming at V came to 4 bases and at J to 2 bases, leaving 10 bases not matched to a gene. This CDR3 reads CASSPAGVVYTDTQYF. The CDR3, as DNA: TGTGCCAGCAGCCCGGCGGGAGTGGTTTACACAGATACGCAGTATTTT.

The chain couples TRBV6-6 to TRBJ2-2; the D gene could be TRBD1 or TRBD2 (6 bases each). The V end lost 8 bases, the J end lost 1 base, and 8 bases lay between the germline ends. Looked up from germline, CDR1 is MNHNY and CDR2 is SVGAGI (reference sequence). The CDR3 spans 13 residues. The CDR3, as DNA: TGTGCCAGCGGGGGGCTGAACACCGGGGAGCTGTTTTTT. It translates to CASGGLNTGELFF.

DNA for the CDR3: TGTGCCAGCAGCTTAGCAGGCCAGGCGAACGCTTTCTTT. As protein: CASSLAGQANAFF. This chain joins TRBV7-2 and TRBJ1-1; D is ambiguous. Trimming left V 0 bases short and J 11 bases short, with 13 bases between. Germline values: CDR1 SGHTA, CDR2 FQGNSA. The CDR3 loop spans 13 amino acids.

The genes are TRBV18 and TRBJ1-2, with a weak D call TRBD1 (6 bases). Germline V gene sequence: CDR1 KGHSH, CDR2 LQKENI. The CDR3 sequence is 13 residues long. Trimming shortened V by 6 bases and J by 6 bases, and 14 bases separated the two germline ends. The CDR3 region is CASSPSGGNGYTF. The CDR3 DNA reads TGTGCCAGCTCCCCCTCCGGGGGCAATGGCTACACCTTC.

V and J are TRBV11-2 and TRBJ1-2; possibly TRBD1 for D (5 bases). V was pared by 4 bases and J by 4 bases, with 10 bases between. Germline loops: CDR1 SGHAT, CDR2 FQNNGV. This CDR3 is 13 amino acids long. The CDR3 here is CASSYTGTYGYTF. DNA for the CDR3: TGTGCCAGCAGCTACACCGGGACCTATGGCTACACCTTC.

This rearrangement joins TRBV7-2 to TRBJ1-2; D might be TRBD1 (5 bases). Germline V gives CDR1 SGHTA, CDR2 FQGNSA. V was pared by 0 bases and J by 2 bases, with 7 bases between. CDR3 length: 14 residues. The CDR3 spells CASSLAKGNYGYTF. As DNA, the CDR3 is TGTGCCAGCAGCTTAGCGAAGGGGAACTATGGCTACACCTTC.

The CDR3 nucleotides read TGTGCCATCAGTGAGTCGGGGCCTAGCGGGGGTTACTCTGGGGCCAACGTCCTGACTTTC. Translation gives CAISESGPSGGYSGANVLTF. The chain has TRBV10-3 and TRBJ2-6; 10 bases agree with TRBD2. Germline CDR1 is ENHRY and CDR2 is SYGVKD. The length of the CDR3 is 20 residues. The V and J ends lost 0 bases and 0 bases, in that order; junction bases with no gene match: 8.

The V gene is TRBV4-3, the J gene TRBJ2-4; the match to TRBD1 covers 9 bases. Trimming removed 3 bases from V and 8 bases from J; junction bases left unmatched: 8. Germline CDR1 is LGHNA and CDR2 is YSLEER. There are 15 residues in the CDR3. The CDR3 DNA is TGCGCCAGCAGCCATAGGGACAGGGATCTAGACATTCAGTACTTC. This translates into CASSHRDRDLDIQYF.

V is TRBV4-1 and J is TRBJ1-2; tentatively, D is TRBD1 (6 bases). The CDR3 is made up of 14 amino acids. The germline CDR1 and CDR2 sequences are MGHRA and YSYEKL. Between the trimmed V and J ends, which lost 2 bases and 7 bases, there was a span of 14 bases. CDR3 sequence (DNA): TGCGCCAGCAGCCAATGGGGGGCCAGGGGTGGCTACACCTTC. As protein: CASSQWGARGGYTF.

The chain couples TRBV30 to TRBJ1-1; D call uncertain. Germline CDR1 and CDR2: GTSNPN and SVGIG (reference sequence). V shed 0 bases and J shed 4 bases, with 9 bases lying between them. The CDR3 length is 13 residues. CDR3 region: CAWSVSRGTEAFF. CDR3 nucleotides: TGTGCCTGGAGTGTAAGTCGGGGCACTGAAGCTTTCTTT.

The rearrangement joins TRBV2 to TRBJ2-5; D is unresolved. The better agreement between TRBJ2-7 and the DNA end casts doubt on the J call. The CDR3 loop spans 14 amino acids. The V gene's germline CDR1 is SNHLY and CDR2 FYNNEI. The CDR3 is CASSESRTEYEQYF. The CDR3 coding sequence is TGTGCCAGCAGTGAATCTCGGACCGAGTACGAGCAGTACTTC.

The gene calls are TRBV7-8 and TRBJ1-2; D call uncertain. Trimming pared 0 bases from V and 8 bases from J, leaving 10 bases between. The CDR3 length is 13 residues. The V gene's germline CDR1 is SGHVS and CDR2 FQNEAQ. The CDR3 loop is CASSLAHPGGYTF. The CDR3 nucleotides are TGTGCCAGCAGCTTAGCCCACCCTGGGGGCTACACCTTC.

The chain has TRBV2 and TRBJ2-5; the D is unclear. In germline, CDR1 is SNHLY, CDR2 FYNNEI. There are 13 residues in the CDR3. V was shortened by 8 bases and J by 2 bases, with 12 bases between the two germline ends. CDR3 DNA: TGTGCCAGCCAGAGAGACCCGCAAGAGACCCAGTACTTC. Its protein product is CASQRDPQETQYF.

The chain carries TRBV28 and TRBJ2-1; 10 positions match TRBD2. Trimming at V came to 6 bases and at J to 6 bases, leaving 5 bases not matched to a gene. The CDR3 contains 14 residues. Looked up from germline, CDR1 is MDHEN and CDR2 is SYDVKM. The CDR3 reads CASRGQREGNEQFF. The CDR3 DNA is TGTGCCAGCAGGGGGCAGCGGGAGGGCAATGAGCAGTTCTTC.

The CDR3 is CSAKRGSLEQYF. CDR3 DNA sequence: TGCAGCGCCAAAAGGGGGAGTCTCGAGCAGTACTTC. The chain has TRBV29-1 and TRBJ2-7, with D possibly TRBD1 on 6 matching bases. This CDR3 has 12 residues. CDR1 is SQVTM and CDR2 is ANQGSEA in the germline V gene. V dropped 7 bases and J dropped 6 bases, with 16 bases sitting between them.

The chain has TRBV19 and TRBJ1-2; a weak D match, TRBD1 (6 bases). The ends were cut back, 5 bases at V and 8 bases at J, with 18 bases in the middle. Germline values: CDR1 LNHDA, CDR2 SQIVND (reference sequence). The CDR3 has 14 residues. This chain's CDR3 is CASSAYTGSMGYTF. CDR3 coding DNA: TGTGCCAGTAGTGCCTATACAGGGTCGATGGGCTACACCTTC.

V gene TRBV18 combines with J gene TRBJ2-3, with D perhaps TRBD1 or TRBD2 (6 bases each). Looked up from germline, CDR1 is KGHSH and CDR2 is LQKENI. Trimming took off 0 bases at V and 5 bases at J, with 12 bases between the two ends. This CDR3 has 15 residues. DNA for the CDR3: TGTGCCAGCTCACCACCGGGGGGCCGGGGAGATACGCAGTATTTT. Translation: CASSPPGGRGDTQYF.

CDR3: CASSLGGAQETQYF. The CDR3 DNA is TGTGCCAGCAGCTTAGGCGGGGCCCAAGAGACCCAGTACTTC. The chain carries TRBV5-6 and TRBJ2-5; perhaps TRBD2 as D (6 bases). The germline gives CDR1 SGHDT, CDR2 YYEEEE. Trimming cost V 2 bases and J 1 base, with 9 bases left between them. The CDR3 is 14 residues long.

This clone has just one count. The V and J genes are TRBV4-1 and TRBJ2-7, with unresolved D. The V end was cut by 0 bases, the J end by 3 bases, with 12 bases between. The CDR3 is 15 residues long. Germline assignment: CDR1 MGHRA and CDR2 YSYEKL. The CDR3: CASSQDPGPDYEQYF. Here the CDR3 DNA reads TGCGCCAGCAGCCAAGACCCCGGGCCAGACTACGAGCAGTACTTC.

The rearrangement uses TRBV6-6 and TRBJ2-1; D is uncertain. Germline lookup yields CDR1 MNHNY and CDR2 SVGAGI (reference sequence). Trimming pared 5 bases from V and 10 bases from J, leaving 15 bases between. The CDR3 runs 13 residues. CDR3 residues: CASSPPPNTEQFF. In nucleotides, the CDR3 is TGTGCCAGCAGTCCCCCTCCAAATACGGAGCAGTTCTTC.

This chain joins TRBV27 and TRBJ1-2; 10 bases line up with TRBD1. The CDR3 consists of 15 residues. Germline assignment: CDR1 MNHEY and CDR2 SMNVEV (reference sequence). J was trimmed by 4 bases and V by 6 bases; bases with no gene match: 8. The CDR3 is CASRPSGTGAYGYTF. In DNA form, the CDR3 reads TGTGCCAGCAGACCATCCGGGACAGGGGCCTATGGCTACACCTTC.

The CDR3: CASSEAAWERGGPDTQYF. In DNA, the CDR3 is TGTGCCAGCAGTGAAGCCGCCTGGGAGCGGGGGGGCCCTGATACGCAGTATTTT. The chain has TRBV6-1 and TRBJ2-3; TRBD2 agrees at 10 bases. The junction had 12 bases not matched to a gene; V was cut back by 0 bases and J by 6 bases. This CDR3 comprises 18 residues. Germline values: CDR1 MNHNS, CDR2 SASEGT.

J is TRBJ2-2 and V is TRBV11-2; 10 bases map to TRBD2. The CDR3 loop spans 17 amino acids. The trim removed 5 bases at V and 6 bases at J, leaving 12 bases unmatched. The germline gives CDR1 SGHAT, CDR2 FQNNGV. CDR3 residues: CASSRDRPTSGPGELFF. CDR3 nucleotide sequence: TGTGCCAGCAGCCGGGACAGGCCGACTAGCGGGCCCGGGGAGCTGTTTTTT.

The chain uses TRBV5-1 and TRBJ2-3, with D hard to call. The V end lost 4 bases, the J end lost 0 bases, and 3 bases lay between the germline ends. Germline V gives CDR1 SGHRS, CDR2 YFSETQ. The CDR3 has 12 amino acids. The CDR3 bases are TGCGCCAGCAGCCTAAGCACAGATACGCAGTATTTT. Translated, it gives CASSLSTDTQYF.

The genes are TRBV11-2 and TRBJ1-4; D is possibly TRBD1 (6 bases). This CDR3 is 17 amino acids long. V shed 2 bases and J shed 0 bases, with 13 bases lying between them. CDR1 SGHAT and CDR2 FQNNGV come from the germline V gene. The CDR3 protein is CASSLWGALATNEKLFF. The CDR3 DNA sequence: TGTGCCAGCAGCTTATGGGGGGCTCTTGCAACTAATGAAAAACTGTTTTTT. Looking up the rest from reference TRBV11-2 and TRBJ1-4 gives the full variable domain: EAGVAQSPRYKIIEKRQSVAFWCNPISGHATLYWYQQILGQGPKLLIQFQNNGVVDDSQLPKDRFSAERLKGVDSTLKIQPAKLEDSAVYLCASSLWGALATNEKLFFGSGTQLSVL.

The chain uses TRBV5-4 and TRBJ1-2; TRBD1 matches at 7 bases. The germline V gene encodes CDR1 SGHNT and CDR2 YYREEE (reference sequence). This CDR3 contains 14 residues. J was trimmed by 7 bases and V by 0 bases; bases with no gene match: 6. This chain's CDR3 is CASSLETGVGGYTF. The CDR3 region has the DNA TGTGCCAGCAGCTTGGAAACAGGGGTCGGTGGCTACACCTTC.

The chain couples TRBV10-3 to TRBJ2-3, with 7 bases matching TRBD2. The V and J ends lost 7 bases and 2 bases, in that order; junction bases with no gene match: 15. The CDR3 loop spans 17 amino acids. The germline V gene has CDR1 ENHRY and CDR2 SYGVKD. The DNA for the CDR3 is TGTGCCATCAAAGCGGGGACCTCATCCCATATCACAGATACGCAGTATTTT. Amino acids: CAIKAGTSSHITDTQYF.

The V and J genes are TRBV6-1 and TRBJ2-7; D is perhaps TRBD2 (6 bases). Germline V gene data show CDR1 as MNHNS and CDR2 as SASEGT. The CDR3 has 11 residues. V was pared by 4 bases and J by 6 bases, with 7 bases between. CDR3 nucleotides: TGTGCCAGCAGTGGGAGGGCCGAGCAGTACTTC. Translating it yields CASSGRAEQYF.